Each of the 16 T cell receptor beta chains below was sequenced from the same sample in a study of blood T cells in healthy people across ages. It was with a sample-barcoded 5' primer and a J-beta primer mix that a second PCR of roughly 7 to 12 cycles was run. TCRdb reprocessed the 5' RACE reads via MiXCR and lists one record per CDR3 protein. The sample lists 1.5 million to 2 million distinct CDR3 sequences; about 32% were seen once. Sequenced input: blood. Receptor source: a woman aged 30 to 39 in good health.

This sequence joins TRBV6-5 and TRBJ2-7; either TRBD1 or TRBD2 may supply D (5 bases each). V lost 8 bases, J lost 0 bases, and 20 bases lay in between. Germline CDR1 and CDR2: MNHEY and SVGAGI. The CDR3 consists of 16 residues. The CDR3 bases are TGTGCCAGCGTTATAAACCGGGGACGCAGCTCCTACGAGCAGTACTTC. Protein product: CASVINRGRSSYEQYF.

This chain uses TRBV6-5 with TRBJ2-2, with D unresolved. The CDR3 is made up of 14 amino acids. V was shortened by 7 bases and J by 0 bases, with 9 bases between the two germline ends. Germline loops: CDR1 MNHEY, CDR2 SVGAGI. The CDR3 protein is CASTPTANTGELFF. As DNA, the CDR3 is TGTGCCAGCACTCCTACCGCGAACACCGGGGAGCTGTTTTTT.

The rearrangement links TRBV20-1 to TRBJ2-3; 8 bases line up with TRBD2. V shed 0 bases, J shed 5 bases, and the junction held 4 bases outside the gene matches. This CDR3 comprises 14 residues. Germline CDR1 reads DFQATT; CDR2 reads SNEGSKA (reference sequence). The CDR3 sequence: CSARELAAGDTQYF. CDR3 coding DNA: TGCAGTGCTAGAGAACTAGCGGCGGGAGATACGCAGTATTTT.

The rearrangement uses TRBV20-1 and TRBJ1-1; D not resolved. V was shortened by 3 bases and J by 5 bases, with 13 bases between the two germline ends. Germline V gene sequence: CDR1 DFQATT, CDR2 SNEGSKA (reference sequence). The CDR3 has 13 residues. CDR3 nucleotides: TGCAGTGCTAGTTACAGTCGAACAACTGAAGCTTTCTTT. Translating gives CSASYSRTTEAFF.

This chain connects TRBV7-2 to TRBJ2-7, with no clear D. The CDR3 is 14 residues long. From germline, CDR1 is SGHTA and CDR2 FQGNSA. V was shortened by 3 bases and J by 3 bases, with 12 bases between the two germline ends. CDR3 nucleotide sequence: TGTGCCAGCAGCTTTTCCAGGAGAGTCTACGAGCAGTACTTC. It is translated as CASSFSRRVYEQYF. Based on the CDR3 plus reference TRBV7-2 and TRBJ2-7, the full variable domain is GAGVSQSPSNKVTEKGKDVELRCDPISGHTALYWYRQSLGQGLEFLIYFQGNSAPDKSGLPSDRFSAERTGGSVSTLTIQRTQQEDSAVYLCASSFSRRVYEQYFGPGTRLTVT.

This clonotype was seen only once. This chain uses TRBV7-9 with TRBJ2-5; no definite D call. Per germline, CDR1 SEHNR and CDR2 FQNEAQ (reference sequence). Trimming cost V 7 bases and J 5 bases, with 17 bases left between them. The CDR3 totals 14 residues. CDR3 in amino acids: CASNPTSKPETQYF. For the CDR3, the DNA is TGTGCCAGCAACCCTACCAGTAAACCGGAGACCCAGTACTTC.

This chain links TRBV10-1 with TRBJ2-1, with 13 bases that match TRBD2. This CDR3 is 15 amino acids long. With V trimmed by 7 bases and J by 8 bases, 8 bases remained unmatched. In germline, CDR1 is WNHNN, CDR2 SYGVQD (reference sequence). Here the CDR3 reads CASTPGLAGIDEQFF. The CDR3 nucleotides are TGCGCCAGCACTCCGGGACTAGCGGGAATAGATGAGCAGTTCTTC.

The J gene is TRBJ2-3, the V gene TRBV7-6, with 14 nucleotides matching TRBD2. V shed 0 bases, J shed 6 bases, and the junction held 8 bases outside the gene matches. Looked up from germline, CDR1 is SGHVS and CDR2 is FNYEAQ. CDR3 length equals 18 residues. The CDR3 protein is CASSLARLAGGPSDTQYF. The CDR3 DNA reads as TGTGCCAGCAGCTTAGCGAGACTAGCGGGGGGGCCGTCGGATACGCAGTATTTT. Looking up the rest from reference TRBV7-6 and TRBJ2-3 gives the full variable domain: GAGVSQSPRYKVTKRGQDVALRCDPISGHVSLYWYRQALGQGPEFLTYFNYEAQQDKSGLPNDRFSAERPEGSISTLTIQRTEQRDSAMYRCASSLARLAGGPSDTQYFGPGTRLTVL.

There are a few counts of this clonotype. The rearrangement links TRBV28 to TRBJ2-1, with 9 bases matching TRBD2. This CDR3 has 15 residues. Trimming removed 4 bases from V and 8 bases from J; junction bases left unmatched: 9. CDR1 MDHEN and CDR2 SYDVKM come from the germline V gene. This chain's CDR3 is CASSSGTSLKDEQFF. The DNA of the CDR3 is TGTGCCAGCAGTTCCGGGACTAGCCTTAAGGATGAGCAGTTCTTC.

In this sample, this clonotype turned up many times. This chain connects TRBV20-1 to TRBJ2-7, with a tentative D call TRBD1 (6 bases). This CDR3 is built from 14 residues. Germline V gene sequence: CDR1 DFQATT, CDR2 SNEGSKA (reference sequence). Trimming took 6 bases from V and 2 from J, leaving 17 bases between them. The CDR3 region has the DNA TGCAGTGCGCATGGGGGCAGGTACACCTACGAGCAGTACTTC. Protein product: CSAHGGRYTYEQYF.

The chain uses TRBV5-8 and TRBJ1-2; the D is unclear. CDR3 size: 17 residues. V lost 0 bases and J 0 bases, leaving 15 bases between the germline ends. Germline lookup yields CDR1 SGHTS and CDR2 YDEGEE. In DNA form, the CDR3 reads TGTGCCAGCAGCTTGGTCCCGTTCCGGAGCGCTAACTATGGCTACACCTTC. The encoded protein is CASSLVPFRSANYGYTF. The whole variable domain, filled in from reference TRBV5-8 and TRBJ1-2, reads EAGVTQSPTHLIKTRGQQATLRCSPISGHTSVYWYQQALGLGLQFLLWYDEGEERNRGNFPPRFSGRQFPNYSSELNVNALELEDSALYLCASSLVPFRSANYGYTFGSGTRLTVV.

For the CDR3, the DNA is TGCAGTGCAGCAGAGCAGGCTCCCTATTCAGACGAGCAGTACTTC. Protein sequence: CSAAEQAPYSDEQYF. The chain couples TRBV20-1 to TRBJ2-4, with D unclear. The J call may be faulty, since TRBJ2-7 better matches the DNA end. Germline loops: CDR1 DFQATT, CDR2 SNEGSKA (reference sequence). This CDR3 has 15 residues.

Here the CDR3 reads CASSKVGQGRLDTQYF. The CDR3 coding sequence is TGTGCCAGCAGCAAAGTCGGACAGGGGCGACTAGATACGCAGTATTTT. V and J are TRBV21-1 and TRBJ2-3; the table's D call, TRBD1, was not checked against the DNA. TRBV21-1 is given as a pseudogene. The length of the CDR3 is 16 residues.

The rearrangement links TRBV2 to TRBJ2-5; 7 bases match TRBD1. The end of the DNA aligns better with TRBJ2-7, so the J call may be wrong. This CDR3 contains 14 residues. Germline CDR1 reads SNHLY; CDR2 reads FYNNEI. CDR3 nucleotides: TGTGCCAGCAGGGGGACAGAGGAAGCCTACGAGCAGTACTTC. As protein: CASRGTEEAYEQYF.

The chain has TRBV2 and TRBJ2-7; D could derive from TRBD1 or TRBD2 (5 bases each). Germline lookup yields CDR1 SNHLY and CDR2 FYNNEI. The CDR3 contains 15 residues. V was cut by 4 bases and J by 1 base, with 14 bases left in between. DNA of the CDR3: TGTGCCAGCAGTGCCAGCGGACACATTTCCTACGAGCAGTACTTC. As protein: CASSASGHISYEQYF.

This chain links TRBV6-1 with TRBJ1-5; D is undetermined. The V gene's germline CDR1 is MNHNS and CDR2 SASEGT. This CDR3 has 16 residues. V was shortened by 4 bases and J by 0 bases, with 13 bases between the two germline ends. CDR3 sequence reads: CASSGRTQYSNQPQHF. As DNA, the CDR3 is TGTGCCAGCAGTGGACGGACCCAATATAGCAATCAGCCCCAGCATTTT.